A selection of T cell receptor beta chains follows, all from one sample in a study of control samples from healthy donors and cancer patients. Sequencing was performed with immunoSEQ multiplex PCR; in TCRdb, only in-frame clones are kept and a portion is missing. This repertoire shows 130,000 to 150,000 clones, 91% found once; its top ten account for approximately 2.9%. Material: blood. The receptors here all came from a man aged 25 to 40 in good health. The CDR3 runs from the conserved cysteine through the conserved F or W. Fields, in order: CDR3 protein, CDR3 DNA, V gene, clone size, D gene, J gene, CDR3 length. The D gene is left open where the match is weak. For some rows the clone size is stated as once, few or many, or as a class when expanded; others skip it.

CDR3aa: CASSSLDRGNTGELFF
CDR3nt: TGTGCCAGCAGCTCCCTCGACAGGGGTAACACCGGGGAGCTGTTTTTT
v_gene: TRBV7-9
abundance: NA
d_gene: TRBD1
j_gene: TRBJ2-2
len: 16

CDR3aa: CASSDSRNNEQFF
CDR3nt: TGTGCCAGCAGTGATTCACGGAACAATGAGCAGTTCTTC
v_gene: TRBV6-4
abundance: once
d_gene: NA
j_gene: TRBJ2-1
len: 13

CDR3aa: CSASSGNYEQYF
CDR3nt: TGCAGTGCTAGTTCTGGAAATTACGAGCAGTACTTC
v_gene: TRBV20-1
abundance: once
d_gene: NA
j_gene: TRBJ2-7
len: 12

CDR3aa: CASSQRGTDTQYF
CDR3nt: TGTGCCAGCTCACAAAGGGGGACAGATACGCAGTATTTT
v_gene: TRBV18
abundance: NA
d_gene: NA
j_gene: TRBJ2-3
len: 13

CDR3aa: CASSYGTDLSSYNEQFF
CDR3nt: TGTGCCAGCAGCTACGGGACCGACTTGAGCTCCTACAATGAGCAGTTCTTC
v_gene: TRBV11-3
abundance: NA
d_gene: NA
j_gene: TRBJ2-1
len: 17

CDR3aa: CASSEGPPGTGGEYEQYF
CDR3nt: TGCGCCAGCAGTGAGGGACCCCCCGGGACAGGGGGCGAGTACGAGCAGTACTTC
v_gene: TRBV10-1
abundance: NA
d_gene: TRBD1
j_gene: TRBJ2-7
len: 18

CDR3aa: CASSYDRGEAFF
CDR3nt: TGTGCCAGCAGCTATGACAGGGGCGAAGCTTTCTTT
v_gene: TRBV6-5
abundance: NA
d_gene: TRBD1
j_gene: TRBJ1-1
len: 12

CDR3aa: CASSLVQGYEQYF
CDR3nt: TGTGCCAGCAGTTTGGTCCAGGGTTACGAGCAGTACTTC
v_gene: TRBV12-3/TRBV12-4
abundance: NA
d_gene: NA
j_gene: TRBJ2-7
len: 13

CDR3aa: CASSYSGWVGVGYTF
CDR3nt: TGTGCCAGCAGTTACTCGGGTTGGGTGGGGGTTGGCTACACCTTC
v_gene: TRBV6-5
abundance: NA
d_gene: NA
j_gene: TRBJ1-2
len: 15

CDR3aa: CASSVLGTSGVYEQYF
CDR3nt: TGTGCCAGCAGCGTACTGGGGACTAGCGGGGTCTACGAGCAGTACTTC
v_gene: TRBV9
abundance: NA
d_gene: TRBD2
j_gene: TRBJ2-7
len: 16

CDR3aa: CASSQGAGPMNTEAFF
CDR3nt: TGTGCCAGCAGCCAAGGGGCCGGGCCCATGAACACTGAAGCTTTCTTT
v_gene: TRBV14
abundance: NA
d_gene: NA
j_gene: TRBJ1-1
len: 16

CDR3aa: CSVEDTGSYEQYF
CDR3nt: TGCAGCGTTGAAGATACGGGGTCCTACGAGCAGTACTTC
v_gene: TRBV29-1
abundance: NA
d_gene: NA
j_gene: TRBJ2-7
len: 13

CDR3aa: CASSEAPGTYGYTF
CDR3nt: TGTGCCAGCAGTGAAGCGCCCGGGACTTATGGCTACACCTTC
v_gene: TRBV6-1
abundance: NA
d_gene: NA
j_gene: TRBJ1-2
len: 14

CDR3aa: CASRGTANEQFF
CDR3nt: TGTGCCAGCAGGGGGACCGCTAATGAGCAGTTCTTC
v_gene: TRBV12-3/TRBV12-4
abundance: NA
d_gene: NA
j_gene: TRBJ2-1
len: 12

CDR3aa: CASSVVAGRPPYEQYF
CDR3nt: TGTGCCAGCAGCGTAGTGGCGGGGCGCCCCCCGTACGAGCAGTACTTC
v_gene: TRBV9
abundance: NA
d_gene: NA
j_gene: TRBJ2-7
len: 16

CDR3aa: CASSILPGDTQYF
CDR3nt: TGTGCCAGTAGTATTCTCCCCGGGGATACGCAGTATTTT
v_gene: TRBV19
abundance: NA
d_gene: NA
j_gene: TRBJ2-3
len: 13

CDR3aa: CASSLPGGSNYGYTF
CDR3nt: TGTGCCAGCAGCTTGCCAGGGGGATCTAACTATGGCTACACCTTC
v_gene: TRBV5-6
abundance: NA
d_gene: TRBD1
j_gene: TRBJ1-2
len: 15

CDR3aa: CASSGTGSRGYTF
CDR3nt: TGTGCCAGCAGTGGGACAGGGAGTAGGGGCTACACCTTC
v_gene: TRBV6-4
abundance: once
d_gene: TRBD1
j_gene: TRBJ1-2
len: 13

CDR3aa: CASTQGRNTEAFF
CDR3nt: TGTGCCAGCACGCAGGGGAGAAACACTGAAGCTTTCTTT
v_gene: TRBV6-5
abundance: NA
d_gene: NA
j_gene: TRBJ1-1
len: 13

CDR3aa: CASSLEIARGGSPLHF
CDR3nt: TGTGCCAGCAGCTTAGAAATAGCGCGGGGTGGTTCACCCCTCCACTTT
v_gene: TRBV7-8
abundance: NA
d_gene: NA
j_gene: TRBJ1-6
len: 16

CDR3aa: CASSKVLRRGENTGELFF
CDR3nt: TGTGCCAGCAGCAAAGTATTGAGACGAGGGGAGAACACCGGGGAGCTGTTTTTT
v_gene: TRBV21-1
abundance: NA
d_gene: NA
j_gene: TRBJ2-2
len: 18

CDR3aa: CATRDRGTLNTEAFF
CDR3nt: TGTGCCACCCGGGACAGGGGGACTTTGAACACTGAAGCTTTCTTT
v_gene: TRBV10-3
abundance: NA
d_gene: TRBD1
j_gene: TRBJ1-1
len: 15

CDR3aa: CASSQDSRQRAFF
CDR3nt: TGTGCCAGCAGCCAAGATTCGAGACAGAGGGCTTTCTTT
v_gene: TRBV14
abundance: NA
d_gene: NA
j_gene: TRBJ1-1
len: 13

CDR3aa: CASTRDSLRNTIYF
CDR3nt: TGTGCCAGCACGCGGGACAGCTTGAGAAACACCATATATTTT
v_gene: TRBV25-1
abundance: once
d_gene: TRBD1
j_gene: TRBJ1-3
len: 14

CDR3aa: CASSQDRAYYGYTF
CDR3nt: TGCGCCAGCAGCCAGGACAGGGCTTACTATGGCTACACCTTC
v_gene: TRBV5-1
abundance: NA
d_gene: TRBD1
j_gene: TRBJ1-2
len: 14

CDR3aa: CASSIGRRTEAFF
CDR3nt: TGTGCCAGCAGTATAGGGAGGAGAACTGAAGCTTTCTTT
v_gene: TRBV7-9
abundance: once
d_gene: NA
j_gene: TRBJ1-1
len: 13

CDR3aa: CASSHRTEDFGNTIYF
CDR3nt: TGTGCCAGCAGCCACCGGACGGAAGACTTTGGAAACACCATATATTTT
v_gene: TRBV3-1/TRBV3-2
abundance: NA
d_gene: NA
j_gene: TRBJ1-3
len: 16

CDR3aa: CASGWGTNSNQPQHF
CDR3nt: TGTGCTAGTGGTTGGGGGACAAATAGCAATCAGCCCCAGCATTTT
v_gene: TRBV12-5
abundance: NA
d_gene: NA
j_gene: TRBJ1-5
len: 15

CDR3aa: CASIHGGSPNRLTEAFF
CDR3nt: TGTGCCAGCATTCATGGGGGTTCACCCAACCGTCTTACTGAAGCTTTCTTT
v_gene: TRBV28
abundance: NA
d_gene: NA
j_gene: TRBJ1-1
len: 17

CDR3aa: CASSEMAQPGFSPLHF
CDR3nt: TGTGCCAGCAGTGAAATGGCACAGCCCGGGTTTTCACCCCTCCACTTT
v_gene: TRBV6-1
abundance: NA
d_gene: NA
j_gene: TRBJ1-6
len: 16

CDR3aa: CASSIGSGQGAYEQFF
CDR3nt: TGTGCCAGTAGTATCGGTAGCGGACAGGGGGCCTATGAGCAGTTCTTC
v_gene: TRBV19
abundance: NA
d_gene: TRBD1
j_gene: TRBJ2-1
len: 16

CDR3aa: CASSLGDRVGTEAFF
CDR3nt: TGTGCCAGCAGCTTGGGAGACAGGGTGGGGACTGAAGCTTTCTTT
v_gene: TRBV5-6
abundance: NA
d_gene: TRBD1
j_gene: TRBJ1-1
len: 15

CDR3aa: CASSSQGAYGYTF
CDR3nt: TGTGCCAGCAGTTCCCAGGGGGCCTATGGCTACACCTTC
v_gene: TRBV27
abundance: NA
d_gene: TRBD1
j_gene: TRBJ1-2
len: 13

CDR3aa: CASSLGLAVTDTQYF
CDR3nt: TGTGCCAGCAGCCTTGGACTAGCGGTGACAGATACGCAGTATTTT
v_gene: TRBV27
abundance: NA
d_gene: TRBD2
j_gene: TRBJ2-3
len: 15

CDR3aa: CGLERSNTQYF
CDR3nt: TGTGGACTAGAGAGGTCGAATACGCAGTATTTT
v_gene: TRBV2
abundance: NA
d_gene: NA
j_gene: TRBJ2-3
len: 11

CDR3aa: CASRFEVGTDTQYF
CDR3nt: TGTGCCAGCAGGTTCGAAGTCGGCACAGATACGCAGTATTTT
v_gene: TRBV7-3
abundance: NA
d_gene: NA
j_gene: TRBJ2-3
len: 14

CDR3aa: CASSRQGNTEAFF
CDR3nt: TGTGCCAGCAGTCGACAGGGGAACACTGAAGCTTTCTTT
v_gene: TRBV6-5
abundance: NA
d_gene: TRBD1
j_gene: TRBJ1-1
len: 13

CDR3aa: CASRHLQGAGTEAFF
CDR3nt: TGTGCCAGCAGGCACTTACAGGGGGCCGGCACTGAAGCTTTCTTT
v_gene: TRBV5-8
abundance: NA
d_gene: TRBD1
j_gene: TRBJ1-1
len: 15

CDR3aa: CATSDIGEEQYF
CDR3nt: TGTGCCACCAGTGATATAGGGGAAGAGCAGTACTTC
v_gene: TRBV24-1
abundance: few
d_gene: NA
j_gene: TRBJ2-7
len: 12

CDR3aa: CASSLGASLSYEQYF
CDR3nt: TGTGCCAGCAGTTTGGGTGCATCCCTCAGTTACGAGCAGTACTTC
v_gene: TRBV28
abundance: NA
d_gene: NA
j_gene: TRBJ2-7
len: 15

CDR3aa: CASSTDRGGQPQHF
CDR3nt: TGTGCCAGCAGTACTGACAGGGGAGGACAGCCCCAGCATTTT
v_gene: TRBV28
abundance: NA
d_gene: TRBD1
j_gene: TRBJ1-5
len: 14

CDR3aa: CASSQDLVTSGPDTQYF
CDR3nt: TGCGCCAGCAGCCAAGATCTTGTGACTAGCGGGCCAGATACGCAGTATTTT
v_gene: TRBV4-1
abundance: NA
d_gene: TRBD2
j_gene: TRBJ2-3
len: 17

CDR3aa: CASSERPEGYEQYF
CDR3nt: TGTGCCAGCAGTGAAAGGCCAGAAGGGTACGAGCAGTACTTC
v_gene: TRBV6-1
abundance: NA
d_gene: NA
j_gene: TRBJ2-7
len: 14

CDR3aa: CASTQDRINSPLHF
CDR3nt: TGTGCCAGCACCCAGGACAGAATTAATTCACCCCTCCACTTT
v_gene: TRBV6-5
abundance: NA
d_gene: NA
j_gene: TRBJ1-6
len: 14

CDR3aa: CATWTGQETQYF
CDR3nt: TGTGCCACCTGGACAGGGCAAGAGACCCAGTACTTC
v_gene: TRBV27
abundance: NA
d_gene: TRBD1
j_gene: TRBJ2-5
len: 12

CDR3aa: CASSLYGTGTGNTIYF
CDR3nt: TGCGCCAGCAGCTTGTACGGAACAGGGACTGGAAACACCATATATTTT
v_gene: TRBV5-1
abundance: NA
d_gene: NA
j_gene: TRBJ1-3
len: 16

CDR3aa: CASSTDRSNQPQHF
CDR3nt: TGTGCCAGTAGTACCGACAGGAGCAATCAGCCCCAGCATTTT
v_gene: TRBV19
abundance: many
d_gene: NA
j_gene: TRBJ1-5
len: 14

CDR3aa: CASSLYGQGSGNTIYF
CDR3nt: TGTGCCAGCAGCTTATACGGACAGGGGTCAGGAAACACCATATATTTT
v_gene: TRBV7-2
abundance: once
d_gene: TRBD1
j_gene: TRBJ1-3
len: 16

CDR3aa: CASSLGPHYGYTF
CDR3nt: TGTGCCAGCAGTTTAGGGCCTCACTATGGCTACACCTTC
v_gene: TRBV12-3/TRBV12-4
abundance: NA
d_gene: NA
j_gene: TRBJ1-2
len: 13

CDR3aa: CASSVMGGPTDTQYF
CDR3nt: TGTGCCAGCAGCGTAATGGGGGGCCCCACAGATACGCAGTATTTT
v_gene: TRBV9
abundance: NA
d_gene: NA
j_gene: TRBJ2-3
len: 15

CDR3aa: CATSDAGQANYGYTF
CDR3nt: TGTGCCACCAGTGACGCGGGACAGGCTAACTATGGCTACACCTTC
v_gene: TRBV24-1
abundance: NA
d_gene: TRBD1
j_gene: TRBJ1-2
len: 15

CDR3aa: CASSPFVNTEAFF
CDR3nt: TGTGCCAGTAGTCCTTTCGTGAACACTGAAGCTTTCTTT
v_gene: TRBV19
abundance: NA
d_gene: NA
j_gene: TRBJ1-1
len: 13

CDR3aa: CASSITRQYNEQFF
CDR3nt: TGTGCCAGCAGCATCACCCGACAGTACAATGAGCAGTTCTTC
v_gene: TRBV6-5
abundance: NA
d_gene: NA
j_gene: TRBJ2-1
len: 14

CDR3aa: CASSVESGGPTDTQYF
CDR3nt: TGTGCCAGCAGCGTAGAGAGCGGGGGGCCCACAGATACGCAGTATTTT
v_gene: TRBV9
abundance: NA
d_gene: TRBD2
j_gene: TRBJ2-3
len: 16

CDR3aa: CASSQATSGIGKAFF
CDR3nt: TGTGCCAGCAGCCAAGCGACTTCGGGGATTGGTAAAGCTTTCTTT
v_gene: TRBV4-2
abundance: NA
d_gene: NA
j_gene: TRBJ1-1
len: 15

CDR3aa: CASSLTADTQYF
CDR3nt: TGTGCCAGCAGCTTGACAGCAGATACGCAGTATTTT
v_gene: TRBV11-3
abundance: NA
d_gene: NA
j_gene: TRBJ2-3
len: 12

CDR3aa: CASSLESDTQYF
CDR3nt: TGTGCCAGCAGCCTAGAGTCAGATACGCAGTATTTT
v_gene: TRBV12-3/TRBV12-4
abundance: NA
d_gene: NA
j_gene: TRBJ2-3
len: 12

CDR3aa: CASSLAGGGVYEQYF
CDR3nt: TGCGCCAGCAGCTTGGCCGGGGGAGGGGTCTACGAGCAGTACTTC
v_gene: TRBV5-1
abundance: once
d_gene: TRBD2
j_gene: TRBJ2-7
len: 15

CDR3aa: CSAYLGGQSYTF
CDR3nt: TGCAGCGCCTACCTCGGCGGACAGAGCTACACCTTC
v_gene: TRBV29-1
abundance: NA
d_gene: NA
j_gene: TRBJ1-2
len: 12

CDR3aa: CASMQTGPLGDEQYF
CDR3nt: TGTGCCAGCATGCAGACAGGGCCTCTTGGGGACGAGCAGTACTTC
v_gene: TRBV7-9
abundance: NA
d_gene: TRBD1
j_gene: TRBJ2-7
len: 15